The source of this T cell receptor (beta chain) is a study of blood T cell repertoires in COVID-19. Whole-study context: Material from acute and convalescent COVID-19 was sourced from the United States, Italy and Spain.

Trimming removed 3 bases from V and 2 bases from J; junction bases left unmatched: 5. Germline values: CDR1 MNHNS, CDR2 SASEGT. The CDR3 sequence is 15 residues long. TCRdb keeps only in-frame clones here, not all; method: immunoSEQ multiplex PCR. The top ten clones hold around a sixth of a sample with over 200,000 clones, over 75% of them seen once. The source is a man younger than 35 who had recovered from COVID-19. Sequenced: PBMCs or T cells enriched from blood (not recorded which). The V and J genes are TRBV6-1 and TRBJ2-7; TRBD2 aligns across 9 bases. The CDR3 is CASSEPGGGAYEQYF. The CDR3 nucleotides read TGTGCCAGCAGTGAGCCAGGCGGGGGGGCCTACGAGCAGTACTTC.